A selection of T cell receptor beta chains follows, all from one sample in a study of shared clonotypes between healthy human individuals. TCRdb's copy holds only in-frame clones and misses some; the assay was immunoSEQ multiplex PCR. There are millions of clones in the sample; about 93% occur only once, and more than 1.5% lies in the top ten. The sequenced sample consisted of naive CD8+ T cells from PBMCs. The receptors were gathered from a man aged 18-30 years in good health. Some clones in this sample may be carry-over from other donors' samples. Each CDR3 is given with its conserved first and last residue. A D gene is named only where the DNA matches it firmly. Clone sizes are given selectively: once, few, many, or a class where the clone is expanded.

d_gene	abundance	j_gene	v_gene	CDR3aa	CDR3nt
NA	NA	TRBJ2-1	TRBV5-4	CASSLGLMYNEQFF	TGTGCCAGCAGCTTGGGTCTAATGTACAATGAGCAGTTCTTC
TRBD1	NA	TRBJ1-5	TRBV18	CASSPDRGRYSNQPQHF	TGTGCCAGCTCACCGGACAGGGGCCGATATAGCAATCAGCCCCAGCATTTT
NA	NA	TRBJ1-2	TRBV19	CASTRSRYYGYTF	TGTGCCAGTACCAGATCCAGGTACTATGGCTACACCTTC
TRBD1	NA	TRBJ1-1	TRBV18	CASSPPGTGIQKAFF	TGTGCCAGCTCACCTCCCGGGACAGGGATTCAGAAAGCTTTCTTT
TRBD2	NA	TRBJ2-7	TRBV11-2	CASSYGLAGVYEQYF	TGTGCCAGCAGCTACGGACTAGCGGGAGTTTACGAGCAGTACTTC
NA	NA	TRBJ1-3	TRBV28	CASSLDGSSGNTIYF	TGTGCCAGCAGTTTGGACGGTAGCTCTGGAAACACCATATATTTT
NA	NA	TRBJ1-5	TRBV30	CAWIQGRVEAVVSNQPQHF	TGTGCCTGGATACAGGGCAGGGTGGAGGCCGTAGTGAGCAATCAGCCCCAGCATTTT
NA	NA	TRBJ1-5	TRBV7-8	CASSGTGLQGPQHF	TGTGCCAGCAGCGGGACGGGTTTACAGGGGCCCCAGCATTTT
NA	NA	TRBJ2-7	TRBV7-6	CASSPERGDVYEQYF	TGTGCCAGCAGCCCCGAGAGGGGGGATGTCTACGAGCAGTACTTC
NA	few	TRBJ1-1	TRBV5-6	CASSLGRTEAFF	TGTGCCAGCAGCTTGGGACGGACTGAAGCTTTCTTT
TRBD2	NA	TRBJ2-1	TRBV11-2	CASSVGTSGSIYEQFF	TGTGCCAGCAGCGTTGGGACTAGCGGGAGTATCTATGAGCAGTTCTTC
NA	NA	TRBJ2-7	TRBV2	CASRERAAYEQYF	TGTGCCAGCAGGGAGCGGGCGGCCTACGAGCAGTACTTC
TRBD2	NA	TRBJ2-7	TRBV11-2	CASAWASGRSYEQYF	TGTGCCAGCGCCTGGGCTAGCGGGAGAAGCTACGAGCAGTACTTC
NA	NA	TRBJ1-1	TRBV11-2	CASRVGGTEAFF	TGTGCCAGCAGGGTAGGGGGCACTGAAGCTTTCTTT
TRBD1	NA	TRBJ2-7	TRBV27	CASSLRGTGFYEQYF	TGTGCCAGCAGTTTACGGGGGACAGGGTTCTACGAGCAGTACTTC
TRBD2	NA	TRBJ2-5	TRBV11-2	CASSQKGLAGAETQYF	TGTGCCAGCAGCCAAAAGGGACTAGCGGGAGCGGAGACCCAGTACTTC
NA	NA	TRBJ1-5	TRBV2	CASSEIFRGNQPQHF	TGTGCCAGCAGTGAAATATTTAGGGGGAATCAGCCCCAGCATTTT
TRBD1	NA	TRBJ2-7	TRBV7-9	CASSSNRDSFYEQYF	TGTGCCAGCAGCTCGAACCGGGACAGCTTCTACGAGCAGTACTTC
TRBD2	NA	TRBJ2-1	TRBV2	CASKSSGGTYNEQFF	TGTGCCAGCAAATCTAGCGGGGGGACCTACAATGAGCAGTTCTTC
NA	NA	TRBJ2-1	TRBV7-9	CASRGQTSANEQFF	TGTGCCAGCCGAGGCCAAACCTCGGCCAATGAGCAGTTCTTC
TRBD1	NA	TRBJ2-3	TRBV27	CASSVQGWSDTQYF	TGTGCCAGCAGTGTACAGGGGTGGTCAGATACGCAGTATTTT
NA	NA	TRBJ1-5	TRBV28	CASSFLTDSNQPQHF	TGTGCCAGCAGTTTTCTTACAGATAGCAATCAGCCCCAGCATTTT
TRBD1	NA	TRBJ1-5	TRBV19	CASSIPGGAHQPQHF	TGTGCCAGTAGTATTCCAGGGGGCGCGCATCAGCCCCAGCATTTT
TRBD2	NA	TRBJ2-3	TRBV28	CASSLGFSGRTDTQYF	TGTGCCAGCAGTTTAGGCTTCAGCGGGAGGACAGATACGCAGTATTTT
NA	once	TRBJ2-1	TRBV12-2	CASRLSGDYNEQFF	TGTGCAAGTCGCTTGAGCGGGGATTACAATGAGCAGTTCTTC
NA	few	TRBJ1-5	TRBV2	CASSETLREPQHF	TGTGCCAGCAGTGAAACCCTTAGGGAGCCCCAGCATTTT
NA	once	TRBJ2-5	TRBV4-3	CASSQATHARETQYF	TGCGCCAGCAGCCAAGCCACCCATGCCCGAGAGACCCAGTACTTC
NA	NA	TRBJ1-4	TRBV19	CASPGAYEKLFF	TGTGCCAGTCCTGGGGCGTACGAAAAACTGTTTTTT
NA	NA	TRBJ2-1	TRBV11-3	CASSFSHPGSLLYNEQFF	TGTGCCAGCAGCTTTTCCCACCCAGGCAGTCTCCTATACAATGAGCAGTTCTTC
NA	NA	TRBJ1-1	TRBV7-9	CASSLAWEGMSNTEAFF	TGTGCCAGCAGCTTAGCGTGGGAGGGGATGAGCAACACTGAAGCTTTCTTT
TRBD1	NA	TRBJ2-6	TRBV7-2	CASSTRTGSGANVLTF	TGTGCCAGCAGCACAAGGACAGGGTCGGGGGCCAACGTCCTGACTTTC
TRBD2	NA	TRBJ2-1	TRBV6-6	CASSYPRAGNFSEQFF	TGTGCCAGCAGTTACCCAAGAGCGGGAAATTTCAGTGAGCAGTTCTTC
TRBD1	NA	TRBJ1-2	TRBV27	CASSLTGGAAGYTF	TGTGCCAGCAGTTTGACAGGGGGCGCGGCTGGCTACACCTTC
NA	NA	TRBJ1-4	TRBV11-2	CASSPQNEKLFF	TGTGCCAGCAGTCCCCAAAATGAAAAACTGTTTTTT
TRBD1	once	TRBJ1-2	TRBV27	CASSFLRGDRAYGYTF	TGTGCCAGCAGTTTCCTCCGGGGCGACAGGGCCTATGGCTACACCTTC
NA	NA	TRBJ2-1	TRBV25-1	CASSVTSYNEQFF	TGTGCCAGCAGTGTCACTTCCTACAATGAGCAGTTCTTC
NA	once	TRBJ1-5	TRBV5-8	CASSLSPGNQPQHF	TGTGCCAGCAGCCTTTCACCGGGCAATCAGCCCCAGCATTTT
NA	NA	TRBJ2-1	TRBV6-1	CASSVGGIYNEQFF	TGTGCCAGCAGTGTGGGCGGGATCTACAATGAGCAGTTCTTC
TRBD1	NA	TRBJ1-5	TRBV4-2	CASSQGDSTYSNQPQHF	TGTGCCAGCAGCCAAGGGGACAGCACCTATAGCAATCAGCCCCAGCATTTT
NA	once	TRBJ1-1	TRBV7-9	CASSLGVDWGKDTEAFF	TGTGCCAGCAGCTTAGGGGTGGACTGGGGCAAGGACACTGAAGCTTTCTTT
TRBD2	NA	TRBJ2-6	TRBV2	CAGRLAELSGANVLTF	TGTGCCGGGAGACTAGCGGAGCTCTCTGGGGCCAACGTCCTGACTTTC
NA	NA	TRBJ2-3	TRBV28	CASSLFQGGTADTQYF	TGTGCCAGCAGTTTATTTCAGGGGGGGACGGCAGATACGCAGTATTTT
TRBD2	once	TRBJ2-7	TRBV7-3	CASSLSGGSSYEQYF	TGTGCCAGCAGCTTATCCGGGGGGAGCTCCTACGAGCAGTACTTC
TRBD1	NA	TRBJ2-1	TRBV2	CARKGDRGGEQFF	TGTGCCAGAAAGGGGGACAGGGGTGGTGAGCAGTTCTTC
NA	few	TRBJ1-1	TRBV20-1	CSASWGTEAFF	TGCAGTGCTTCATGGGGCACTGAAGCTTTCTTT
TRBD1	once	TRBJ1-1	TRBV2	CASSNSGTEGLNTEAFF	TGTGCCAGCAGTAATTCCGGGACAGAGGGTTTGAACACTGAAGCTTTCTTT
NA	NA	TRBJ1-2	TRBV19	CASRSEPNYGYTF	TGTGCCAGCCGGTCCGAACCGAACTATGGCTACACCTTC
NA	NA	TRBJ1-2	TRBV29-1	CSVGIPPDYYGYTF	TGCAGCGTTGGTATTCCGCCCGACTACTATGGCTACACCTTC
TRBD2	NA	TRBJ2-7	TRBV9	CASSVGGETYEQYF	TGTGCCAGCAGCGTCGGGGGGGAAACCTACGAGCAGTACTTC
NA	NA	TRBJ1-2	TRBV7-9	CASSPPGTTFSGGYTF	TGTGCCAGCAGCCCGCCGGGGACCACGTTCAGCGGTGGCTACACCTTC
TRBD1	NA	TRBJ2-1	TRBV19	CASSIDLGDRVHNEQFF	TGTGCCAGTAGTATAGACCTTGGGGACAGGGTCCACAATGAGCAGTTCTTC
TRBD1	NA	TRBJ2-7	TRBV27	CASSAGGRSYEQYF	TGTGCCAGCAGCGCAGGGGGTCGTTCCTACGAGCAGTACTTC
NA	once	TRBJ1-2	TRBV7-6	CASSLNGPTGDGYTF	TGTGCCAGCAGCTTAAACGGCCCAACAGGCGATGGCTACACCTTC
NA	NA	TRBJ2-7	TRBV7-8	CASRGAGYEQYF	TGTGCCAGCAGGGGGGCGGGATACGAGCAGTACTTC